This T cell receptor beta chain was sequenced during a study of post-analysis software for immune sequencing data. Study at large: The study covered relapsing-remitting, secondary progressive and progressive-relapsing courses of multiple sclerosis.

The CDR3 is made up of 13 amino acids. The V end lost 7 bases, the J end lost 6 bases, and 13 bases lay between the germline ends. Looked up from germline, CDR1 is MNHEY and CDR2 is SVGEGT. Notes on the study in general: A handful of TRBV segments appeared more often in patients than in controls, and TRBV5-6, TRBV5-1 and TRBV20-1 were among these. Those samples that were prepared in the same batch co-clustered strongly by F measure.

Unique molecular identifiers had been added to the TCR beta cDNA libraries. TCRdb used MiXCR to reprocess the PCR reads, holding one entry per CDR3 protein. The sample holds approximately 460,000 distinct CDR3 sequences, 45% seen once. With respect to this clonotype: The antigen is unknown.

What was sequenced was blood. The TCR comes from a girl under 18 with multiple sclerosis. The chain employs TRBV6-2 or TRBV6-3 and TRBJ2-1; D not certain. Written as DNA, the CDR3 is TGTGCCAGCACGGATCATCGGGTCAATGAGCAGTTCTTC. Residues: CASTDHRVNEQFF.